This is a list of T cell receptor beta chains from one sample in a study of shared clonotypes between healthy human individuals. TCRdb's table, derived via immunoSEQ multiplex PCR, lists solely in-frame clones and lacks some. The sample carries around 700,000 clones, roughly 70% recorded once. Sequences were obtained from memory CD4+ T cells sorted from blood. These receptors originate from a woman aged 30 to 39 in good health. CDR3s include the opening cysteine and the closing phenylalanine or tryptophan. A D gene is named only where the DNA matches it firmly.

v_call	j_call	d_call	cdr3_aa
TRBV10-3	TRBJ2-5	-	CAIRPGQRGETQYF
TRBV7-2	TRBJ1-3	TRBD1	CASSRQGANSGNTIYF
TRBV27	TRBJ2-7	TRBD1	CASSRDRGMTRQYF
TRBV25-1	TRBJ1-1	-	CASSEFRGLANTEAFF
TRBV29-1	TRBJ2-3	-	CSVGRAAGFTDTQYF
TRBV5-6	TRBJ1-4	-	CASSLNDYTHEKLFF
TRBV14	TRBJ2-7	TRBD1	CASSRVLTRDRESDEQYF
TRBV5-4	TRBJ1-2	-	CASSPTLGANYGYTF
TRBV6-1	TRBJ1-1	TRBD1	CASSWGTGNTEAFF
TRBV9	TRBJ2-1	TRBD2	CASTARLADYNEQFF
TRBV27	TRBJ2-5	-	CASSFIGRETQYF
TRBV4-2	TRBJ2-1	-	CASSQVNPTYNEQFF
TRBV28	TRBJ2-1	-	CASSPHNEQFF
TRBV19	TRBJ1-5	-	CASSKGGQGYQPQHF
TRBV28	TRBJ1-1	-	CASSPPSGRKNTEAFF
TRBV5-1	TRBJ2-1	TRBD2	CASSLARASGRGNEQFF
TRBV5-6	TRBJ1-5	-	CASSASGGYNQPQHF
TRBV2	TRBJ1-3	-	CASSIYGNTIYF
TRBV11-2	TRBJ2-5	TRBD2	CASRPSGGHQETQYF
TRBV27	TRBJ2-7	TRBD1	CASSSHRGSYEQYF
TRBV7-9	TRBJ2-7	-	CASSLVNYEQYF
TRBV6-5	TRBJ2-7	-	CASSYPPGRPYEQYF
TRBV11-2	TRBJ1-1	-	CASSSKNRALNTEAFF
TRBV10-2	TRBJ2-7	TRBD2	CASSESGGREQYF
TRBV11-2	TRBJ1-2	TRBD1	CASSLGRQGNGYTF
TRBV5-1	TRBJ2-7	TRBD2	CASSQGGLAGEQYF
TRBV28	TRBJ2-2	-	CASRSRTDWTYTGELFF
TRBV7-6	TRBJ2-4	TRBD2	CASSRSASGSFLDIQYF